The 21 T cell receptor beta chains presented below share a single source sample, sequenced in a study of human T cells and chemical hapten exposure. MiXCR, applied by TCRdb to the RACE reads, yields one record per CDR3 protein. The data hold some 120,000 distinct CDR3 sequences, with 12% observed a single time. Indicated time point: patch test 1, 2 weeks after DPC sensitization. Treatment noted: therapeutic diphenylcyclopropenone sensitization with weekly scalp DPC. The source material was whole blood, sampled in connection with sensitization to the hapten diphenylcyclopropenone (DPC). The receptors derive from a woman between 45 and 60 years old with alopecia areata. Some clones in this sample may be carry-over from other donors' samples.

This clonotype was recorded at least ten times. The CDR3 loop reads CASSPNRDGWYEQYF. The DNA for the CDR3 is TGTGCCAGCAGCCCAAACCGGGACGGCTGGTACGAGCAGTACTTC. V usage is TRBV11-2 and J usage is TRBJ2-7; D tentatively reads TRBD1 or TRBD2 (5 bases each). Germline V gene lookup returns CDR1 SGHAT and CDR2 FQNNGV. The V and J ends lost 5 bases and 4 bases respectively, with 18 bases between them. CDR3 length: 15 amino acids.

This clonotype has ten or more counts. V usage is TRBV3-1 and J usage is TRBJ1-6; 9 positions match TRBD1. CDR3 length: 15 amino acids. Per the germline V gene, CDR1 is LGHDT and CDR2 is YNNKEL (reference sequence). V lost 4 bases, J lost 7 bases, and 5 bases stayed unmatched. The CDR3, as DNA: TGTGCCAGCAGCCCGAGGACAGGGGAAAATTCACCCCTCCACTTT. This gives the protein CASSPRTGENSPLHF.

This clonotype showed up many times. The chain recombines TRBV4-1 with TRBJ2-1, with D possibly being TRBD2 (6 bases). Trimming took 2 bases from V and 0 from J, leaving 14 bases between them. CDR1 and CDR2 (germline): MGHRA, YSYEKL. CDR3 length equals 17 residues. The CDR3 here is CASSQIPLGGSYNEQFF. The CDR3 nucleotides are TGCGCCAGCAGCCAAATTCCCTTGGGGGGCTCCTACAATGAGCAGTTCTTC.

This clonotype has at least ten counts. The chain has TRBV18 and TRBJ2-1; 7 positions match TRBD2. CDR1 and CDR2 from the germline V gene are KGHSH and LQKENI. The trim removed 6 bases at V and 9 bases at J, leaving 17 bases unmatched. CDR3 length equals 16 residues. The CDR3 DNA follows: TGTGCCAGCTCTAAGCTCGGGGACTACCTAAGCGGTGAGCAGTTCTTC. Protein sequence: CASSKLGDYLSGEQFF.

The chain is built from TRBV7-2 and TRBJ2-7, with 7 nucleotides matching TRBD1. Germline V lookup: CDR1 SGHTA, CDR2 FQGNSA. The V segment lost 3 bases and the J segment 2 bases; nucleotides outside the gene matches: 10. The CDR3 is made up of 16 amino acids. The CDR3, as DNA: TGTGCCAGCAGCTTGGGGACAGTCACCATAGCCTACGAGCAGTACTTC. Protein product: CASSLGTVTIAYEQYF.

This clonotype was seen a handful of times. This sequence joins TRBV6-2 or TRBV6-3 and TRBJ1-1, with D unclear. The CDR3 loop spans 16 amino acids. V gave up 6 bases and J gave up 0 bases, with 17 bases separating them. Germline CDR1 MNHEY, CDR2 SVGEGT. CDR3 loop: CASRSQTLKMNTEAFF. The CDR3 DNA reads TGTGCCAGCAGATCCCAAACCCTGAAAATGAACACTGAAGCTTTCTTT.

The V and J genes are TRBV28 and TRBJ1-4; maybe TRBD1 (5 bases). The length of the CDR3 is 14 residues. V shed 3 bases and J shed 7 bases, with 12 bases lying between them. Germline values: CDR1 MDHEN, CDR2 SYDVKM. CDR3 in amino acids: CASSLGGIGEKLFF. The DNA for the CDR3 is TGTGCCAGCAGTTTGGGGGGGATTGGTGAAAAACTGTTTTTT. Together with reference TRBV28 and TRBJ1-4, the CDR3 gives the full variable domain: DVKVTQSSRYLVKRTGEKVFLECVQDMDHENMFWYRQDPGLGLRLIYFSYDVKMKEKGDIPEGYSVSREKKERFSLILESASTNQTSMYLCASSLGGIGEKLFFGSGTQLSVL.

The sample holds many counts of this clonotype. CDR3 in amino acids: CASKLTGEGRVPYNSPLHF. The CDR3 coding sequence is TGTGCCAGCAAACTGACAGGGGAAGGTCGAGTTCCCTATAATTCACCCCTCCACTTT. The chain combines TRBV6-5 with TRBJ1-6; 8 nucleotides match TRBD1. V lost 7 bases, J lost 2 bases, and 16 bases stayed unmatched. The CDR3 consists of 19 residues. Germline V gene sequence: CDR1 MNHEY, CDR2 SVGAGI.

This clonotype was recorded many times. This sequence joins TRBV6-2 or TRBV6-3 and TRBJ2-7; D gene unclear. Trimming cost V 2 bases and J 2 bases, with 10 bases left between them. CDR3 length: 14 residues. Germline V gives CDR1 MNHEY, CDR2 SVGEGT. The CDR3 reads CASSYRVNPYEQYF. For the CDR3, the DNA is TGTGCCAGCAGTTACCGAGTCAATCCCTACGAGCAGTACTTC.

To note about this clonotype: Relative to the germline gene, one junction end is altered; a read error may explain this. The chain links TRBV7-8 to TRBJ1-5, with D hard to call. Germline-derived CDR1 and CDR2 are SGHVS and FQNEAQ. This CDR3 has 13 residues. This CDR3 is CVSSLGSNQPQHF. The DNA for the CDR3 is TGTGTCAGCAGCTTGGGGAGCAATCAGCCCCAGCATTTT.

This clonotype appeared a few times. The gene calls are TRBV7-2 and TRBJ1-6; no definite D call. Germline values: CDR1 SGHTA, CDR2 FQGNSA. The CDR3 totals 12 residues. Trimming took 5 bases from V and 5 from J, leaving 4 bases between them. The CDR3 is CASSVNNSPLHF. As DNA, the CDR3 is TGTGCCAGCAGCGTCAATAATTCACCCCTCCACTTT.

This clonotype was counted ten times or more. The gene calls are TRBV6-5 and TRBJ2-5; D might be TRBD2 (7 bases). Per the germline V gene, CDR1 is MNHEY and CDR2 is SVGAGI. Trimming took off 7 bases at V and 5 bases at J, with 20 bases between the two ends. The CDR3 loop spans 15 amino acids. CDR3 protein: CASTQRGGADETQYF. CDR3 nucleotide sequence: TGTGCCAGCACCCAAAGGGGGGGGGCCGACGAGACCCAGTACTTC.

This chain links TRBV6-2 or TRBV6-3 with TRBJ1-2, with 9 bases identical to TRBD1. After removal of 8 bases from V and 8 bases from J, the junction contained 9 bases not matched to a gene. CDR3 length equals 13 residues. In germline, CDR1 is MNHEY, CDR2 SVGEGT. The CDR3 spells CASEPGQGSGYTF. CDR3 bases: TGTGCCAGCGAGCCGGGACAGGGTTCCGGCTACACCTTC.

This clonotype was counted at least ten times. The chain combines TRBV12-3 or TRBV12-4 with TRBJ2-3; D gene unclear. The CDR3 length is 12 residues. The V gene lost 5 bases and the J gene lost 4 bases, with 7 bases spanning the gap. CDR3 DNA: TGTGCCAGCAGTATACAAGCAGATACGCAGTATTTT. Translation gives CASSIQADTQYF.

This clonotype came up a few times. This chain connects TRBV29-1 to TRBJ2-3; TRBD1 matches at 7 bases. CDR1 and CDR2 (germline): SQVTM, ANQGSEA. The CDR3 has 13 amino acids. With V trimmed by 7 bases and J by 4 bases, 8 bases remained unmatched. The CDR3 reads CSAEATGSDTQYF. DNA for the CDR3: TGCAGCGCTGAGGCGACAGGGTCAGATACGCAGTATTTT.

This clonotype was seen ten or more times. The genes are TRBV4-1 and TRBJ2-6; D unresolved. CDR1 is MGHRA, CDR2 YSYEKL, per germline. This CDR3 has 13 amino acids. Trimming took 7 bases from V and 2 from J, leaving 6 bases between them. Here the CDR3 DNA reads TGCGCCAGCACCTTTCCTGGGGCCAACGTCCTGACTTTC. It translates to CASTFPGANVLTF.

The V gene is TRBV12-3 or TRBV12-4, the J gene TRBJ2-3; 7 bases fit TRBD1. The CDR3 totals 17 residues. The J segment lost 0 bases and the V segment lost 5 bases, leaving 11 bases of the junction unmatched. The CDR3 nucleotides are TGTGCCAGCAGTCCGGGACAGCTAACACCTAGCACAGATACGCAGTATTTT. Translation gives CASSPGQLTPSTDTQYF.

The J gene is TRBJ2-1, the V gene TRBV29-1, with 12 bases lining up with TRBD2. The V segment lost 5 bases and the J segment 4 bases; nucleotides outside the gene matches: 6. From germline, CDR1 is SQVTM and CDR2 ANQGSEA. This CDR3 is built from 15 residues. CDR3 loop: CSVRTGTSGYNEQFF. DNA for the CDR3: TGCAGCGTTAGAACCGGGACTAGCGGGTACAATGAGCAGTTCTTC.

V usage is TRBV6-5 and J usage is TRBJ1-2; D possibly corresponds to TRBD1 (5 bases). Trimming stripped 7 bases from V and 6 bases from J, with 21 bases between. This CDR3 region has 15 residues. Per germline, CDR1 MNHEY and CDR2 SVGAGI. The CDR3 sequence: CASTQVRGRENGYTF. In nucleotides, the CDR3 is TGTGCCAGCACCCAAGTACGGGGCAGGGAAAATGGCTACACCTTC.

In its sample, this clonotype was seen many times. CDR3 residues: CASSEVTGRGHQPQHF. The CDR3 DNA follows: TGTGCCAGCAGTGAAGTGACAGGGAGAGGACATCAGCCCCAGCATTTT. J is TRBJ1-5 and V is TRBV2, with 7 bases lining up with TRBD1. This CDR3 is 16 amino acids long. Trimming removed 1 base from V and 5 bases from J; junction bases left unmatched: 8. CDR1 SNHLY and CDR2 FYNNEI come from the germline V gene.

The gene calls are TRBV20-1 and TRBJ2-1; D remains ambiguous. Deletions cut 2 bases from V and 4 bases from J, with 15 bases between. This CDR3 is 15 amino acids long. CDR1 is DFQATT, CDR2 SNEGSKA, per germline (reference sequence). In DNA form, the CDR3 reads TGCAGTGCTAGATCTATGGACGCACCTTACAATGAGCAGTTCTTC. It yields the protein CSARSMDAPYNEQFF.